Below are 3 T cell receptor beta chains sequenced from a single sample in a study of OX40 agonist ivuxolimab in advanced cancers. The repertoire was sequenced with immunoSEQ multiplex PCR; TCRdb's copy has only in-frame clones and lacks some. The sample includes approximately 58,000 clones, approximately 80% of them seen just once. Sequenced material: CD4+ or CD8+ T cells sorted from blood, taken in a trial of the OX40 agonist ivuxolimab. The receptors derive from an adult with an advanced solid tumor such as melanoma, head and neck, liver or kidney cancer.

The V gene is TRBV7-2, the J gene TRBJ2-5; D possibly uses TRBD1 or TRBD2 (5 bases each). The CDR3 extends over 14 amino acids. The ends were cut back, 1 base at V and 4 bases at J, with 10 bases in the middle. Germline V gives CDR1 SGHTA, CDR2 FQGNSA. The DNA for the CDR3 is TGTGCCAGCAGCTTAGTTGCCGGGGCAGAGACCCAGTACTTC. Protein: CASSLVAGAETQYF.

The chain carries TRBV9 and TRBJ1-1, with 8 bases lining up with TRBD1. This CDR3 is 14 amino acids long. V lost 3 bases and J lost 3; bases outside the gene matches: 4. Germline lookup yields CDR1 SGDLS and CDR2 YYNGEE. The chain's CDR3 is CASSAQGAHTEAFF. As DNA, the CDR3 is TGTGCCAGCAGCGCCCAGGGGGCGCACACTGAAGCTTTCTTT.

The V gene is TRBV5-1, the J gene TRBJ2-5, with 9 positions matching TRBD2. From germline, CDR1 is SGHRS and CDR2 YFSETQ. V lost 3 bases, J lost 0 bases, and 9 bases stayed unmatched. The CDR3 has 17 amino acids. The CDR3 spells CASSSRRVAGDQETQYF. CDR3 nucleotide sequence: TGCGCCAGCAGCTCTCGTCGGGTAGCGGGGGACCAAGAGACCCAGTACTTC.